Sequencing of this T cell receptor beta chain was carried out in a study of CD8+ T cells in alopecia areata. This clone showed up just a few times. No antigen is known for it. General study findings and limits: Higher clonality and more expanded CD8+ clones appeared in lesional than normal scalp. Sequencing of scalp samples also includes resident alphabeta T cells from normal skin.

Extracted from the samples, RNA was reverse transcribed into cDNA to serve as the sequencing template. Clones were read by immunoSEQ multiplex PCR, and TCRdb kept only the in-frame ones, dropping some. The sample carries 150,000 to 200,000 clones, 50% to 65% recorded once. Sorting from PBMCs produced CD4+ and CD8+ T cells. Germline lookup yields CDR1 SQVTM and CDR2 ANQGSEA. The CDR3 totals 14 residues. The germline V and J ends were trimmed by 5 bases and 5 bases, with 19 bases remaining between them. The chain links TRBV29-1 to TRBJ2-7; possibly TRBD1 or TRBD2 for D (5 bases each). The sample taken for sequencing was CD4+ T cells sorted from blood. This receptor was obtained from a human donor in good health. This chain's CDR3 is CSVSGPGGVDEQYF. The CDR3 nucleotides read TGCAGCGTTTCAGGTCCTGGGGGAGTCGACGAGCAGTACTTC.